Below are 23 T cell receptor beta chains sequenced from a single sample in a study of molecular identifiers for immune sequencing clone quantification. One entry per CDR3 protein, called by TCRdb with MiXCR from the PCR reads. The data show about 510,000 distinct CDR3 sequences, 20% to 25% seen once. Sequencing input: naive CD8+ T cells from blood, with Jurkat cell RNA spiked in. Subset in this sample: FACS-sorted CD8+CD4-CCR7+CD45RA+ naive T cells. The receptor source for this set is a human donor in good health. Some libraries in this study had Jurkat cell RNA spiked in.

This clonotype was seen at least ten times. The chain employs TRBV7-9 and TRBJ2-7; D is possibly TRBD1 (6 bases). V lost 4 bases and J 3 bases, leaving 16 bases between the germline ends. Per germline, CDR1 SEHNR and CDR2 FQNEAQ (reference sequence). The CDR3 spans 15 residues. The CDR3 DNA reads as TGTGCCAGCAGCTCGTGGGCACAGGGTGACTACGAGCAGTACTTC. Residues: CASSSWAQGDYEQYF. Complete variable domain (other parts from reference TRBV7-9 and TRBJ2-7): DTGVSQNPRHKITKRGQNVTFRCDPISEHNRLYWYRQTLGQGPEFLTYFQNEAQLEKSRLLSDRFSAERPKGSFSTLEIQRTEQGDSAMYLCASSSWAQGDYEQYFGPGTRLTVT.

The rearrangement joins TRBV12-3 or TRBV12-4 to TRBJ2-7; D is unclear. V gave up 8 bases and J gave up 4 bases, with 12 bases separating them. CDR3 size: 12 residues. CDR3 protein: CASGPDNYEQYF. CDR3 in DNA: TGTGCCAGCGGTCCAGACAATTACGAGCAGTACTTC.

Ten or more counts support this clonotype. The rearrangement joins TRBV19 to TRBJ2-1; 8 nucleotides agree with TRBD2. The CDR3 runs to 17 residues. J was trimmed by 0 bases and V by 5 bases; bases with no gene match: 9. CDR1 is LNHDA and CDR2 is SQIVND in the germline V gene (reference sequence). The CDR3: CASSSRTSSSSYNEQFF. As DNA, the CDR3 is TGTGCCAGTAGTTCTCGGACTAGCTCGAGCTCCTACAATGAGCAGTTCTTC.

This clonotype was found many times. V is TRBV11-2 and J is TRBJ1-1; D ambiguous. The ends were cut back, 6 bases at V and 1 base at J, with 9 bases in the middle. In germline, CDR1 is SGHAT, CDR2 FQNNGV. This CDR3 has 13 residues. The CDR3 sequence is CASRRPENTEAFF. CDR3 in DNA: TGTGCCAGCAGACGTCCAGAGAACACTGAAGCTTTCTTT.

V usage is TRBV12-3 or TRBV12-4 and J usage is TRBJ2-2, with D possibly being TRBD1 (7 bases). Trimming stripped 8 bases from V and 4 bases from J, with 17 bases between. The CDR3 spans 15 residues. The CDR3 DNA reads as TGTGCCAGCGGTCCCTACAGGGGAGGCACCGGGGAGCTGTTTTTT. Translation: CASGPYRGGTGELFF.

This clonotype was seen repeatedly, ten times or more. The V and J genes are TRBV24-1 and TRBJ2-1, with D perhaps TRBD2 (6 bases). Trimming stripped 4 bases from V and 5 bases from J, with 14 bases between. CDR3 length: 15 residues. Germline V CDR1 and CDR2: KGHDR, SFDVKD. CDR3 protein: CATSEAGPLNNEQFF. CDR3 nucleotides: TGTGCCACCAGTGAGGCGGGACCGTTAAACAATGAGCAGTTCTTC.

The V call is TRBV15, the J call TRBJ2-5; D not resolved. This CDR3 has 15 residues. V was clipped by 3 bases and J by 2 bases, with 13 bases between them. The V gene's germline CDR1 is LNHNV and CDR2 YYDKDF (reference sequence). DNA for the CDR3: TGTGCCACCAGCAGTGGAAGAGGAATACAAGAGACCCAGTACTTC. Protein sequence: CATSSGRGIQETQYF.

At least ten counts were recorded for this clonotype. The chain carries TRBV28 and TRBJ2-7; the D gene is possibly TRBD2 (6 bases). CDR1 and CDR2 (germline): MDHEN, SYDVKM. Trimming shortened V by 3 bases and J by 3 bases, and 12 bases separated the two germline ends. This CDR3 spans 14 amino acids. The CDR3 nucleotides read TGTGCCAGCAGTTTTCGGGGGATACGCTACGAGCAGTACTTC. It codes for CASSFRGIRYEQYF. The entire variable domain, with the rest obtained from reference TRBV28 and TRBJ2-7, is as follows: DVKVTQSSRYLVKRTGEKVFLECVQDMDHENMFWYRQDPGLGLRLIYFSYDVKMKEKGDIPEGYSVSREKKERFSLILESASTNQTSMYLCASSFRGIRYEQYFGPGTRLTVT.

A note on this clonotype: This may be a read error: a much more frequent sequence differs by one nucleotide. The chain couples TRBV30 to TRBJ1-1, with unresolved D. This CDR3 has 14 residues. Trimming left V 0 bases short and J 3 bases short, with 11 bases between. Looked up from germline, CDR1 is GTSNPN and CDR2 is SVGIG (reference sequence). The CDR3 is CAWSVEPMYTEAFF. CDR3 nucleotides: TGTGCCTGGAGTGTTGAGCCGATGTACACTGAAGCTTTCTTT.

This clonotype appeared many times. This rearrangement joins TRBV14 to TRBJ1-5; maybe TRBD1 (5 bases). Germline V CDR1 and CDR2: SGHDN, FVKESK. Trimming took off 0 bases at V and 5 bases at J, with 11 bases between the two ends. The CDR3 loop spans 15 amino acids. The CDR3 is CASSQDEGFHQPQHF. The CDR3 coding sequence is TGTGCCAGCAGCCAAGATGAGGGGTTTCATCAGCCCCAGCATTTT.

A remark on this clonotype: A much larger clone differs from this one at a single base, so this may be a read error. CDR3: CASSAPQVPYEQFF. CDR3 DNA sequence: TGTGCCAGCAGCGCCCCGCAGGTACCGTACGAGCAGTTCTTC. The rearrangement links TRBV9 to TRBJ2-7; D is uncertain. The closer fit of TRBJ2-1 to the DNA end suggests the J call may be wrong. The CDR3 sequence is 14 residues long. Germline V lookup: CDR1 SGDLS, CDR2 YYNGEE.

J is TRBJ2-5 and V is TRBV11-2; no clear D. Trimming stripped 5 bases from V and 4 bases from J, with 5 bases between. There are 11 residues in the CDR3. Germline-derived CDR1 and CDR2 are SGHAT and FQNNGV. CDR3 bases: TGTGCCAGCAGCGCTATAGAGACCCAGTACTTC. Protein product: CASSAIETQYF.

This clonotype was seen a few times. The chain uses TRBV7-6 and TRBJ2-3; unclear D gene. This CDR3 is built from 15 residues. V lost 5 bases to trimming and J lost 2 bases, with 14 bases between them. Germline-derived CDR1 and CDR2 are SGHVS and FNYEAQ. This CDR3 is CASSGQRSPTDTQYF. The CDR3 DNA is TGTGCCAGCAGCGGGCAGAGAAGTCCCACAGATACGCAGTATTTT.

This clonotype is a singleton in its sample. A read error may produce the germline difference seen at one junction end. The chain recombines TRBV4-1 with TRBJ1-1; 8 bases align to TRBD1. Germline V gene lookup returns CDR1 MGHRA and CDR2 YSYEKL. The CDR3 contains 15 residues. CDR3 coding DNA: TGCGCCAGCAGCCAAGAACAGGGGGTGAACACTGAAGCTTCCTTT. It is translated as CASSQEQGVNTEASF.

This rearrangement joins TRBV19 to TRBJ2-1, with 13 bases fitting TRBD2. V trimming: 3 bases; J trimming: 2 bases; junction bases outside the gene matches: 4. The CDR3 has 17 residues. Germline-derived CDR1 and CDR2 are LNHDA and SQIVND (reference sequence). CDR3 DNA: TGTGCCAGTAGTATTGGACTAGCGGGAGACGCCTACAATGAGCAGTTCTTC. Translating gives CASSIGLAGDAYNEQFF.

This clonotype was observed many times. The chain carries TRBV12-3 or TRBV12-4 and TRBJ2-7; D could derive from TRBD1 or TRBD2 (5 bases each). The V gene lost 3 bases and the J gene lost 7 bases, with 16 bases spanning the gap. CDR3 length: 14 amino acids. CDR3 residues: CASSLGTPISEQYF. The CDR3, as DNA: TGTGCCAGCAGTTTGGGGACCCCTATCTCGGAGCAGTACTTC.

Comments on this clonotype: It may be a read error: a sequence one base away is much more abundant. The chain combines TRBV9 with TRBJ2-5, with D uncertain. The CDR3 is 14 residues long. Germline-derived CDR1 and CDR2 are SGDLS and YYNGEE. Trimming left V 7 bases short and J 3 bases short, with 16 bases between. This chain's CDR3 is CASGGSGLKETQYF. DNA for the CDR3: TGTGCCAGCGGCGGCTCCGGGCTAAAAGAGACCCAGTACTTC.

This clonotype occurred a few times. Because it lacks the conserved phenylalanine or tryptophan at the end, this CDR3 is likely a read error. The chain's CDR3 is CASSPSLSEQYY. The CDR3 nucleotides read TGTGCCAGCAGTCCCTCGCTTTCCGAGCAGTACTAC. V usage is TRBV6-6 and J usage is TRBJ2-7; D uncertain. Germline values: CDR1 MNHNY, CDR2 SVGAGI (reference sequence). The CDR3 totals 12 residues. With 5 bases removed from V and 6 bases from J, the gap between germline ends came to 11 bases.

In its sample, this clonotype was seen many times. J is TRBJ1-5 and V is TRBV5-5, with TRBD1 identical over 7 bases. The CDR3 runs to 16 residues. V lost 4 bases, J lost 2 bases, and 9 bases stayed unmatched. Germline V CDR1 and CDR2: SGHKS, YYEKEE (reference sequence). CDR3 in amino acids: CASSPTGERGNQPQHF. The CDR3 DNA reads as TGTGCCAGCAGCCCAACAGGGGAAAGGGGCAATCAGCCCCAGCATTTT.

In its sample, this clonotype was seen a few times. The V and J genes are TRBV24-1 and TRBJ2-3, with 13 bases fitting TRBD2. Germline CDR1 KGHDR, CDR2 SFDVKD. CDR3 size: 19 residues. J gave up 0 bases and V 9 bases, and 14 bases lay outside the gene matches. The CDR3, as DNA: TGTGCCACCCAGGCGACGACCGGGACTAGCGGGAAGAGCACAGATACGCAGTATTTT. As protein: CATQATTGTSGKSTDTQYF.

This clonotype occurred many times. J is TRBJ2-3 and V is TRBV24-1; D is possibly TRBD1 (5 bases). The germline V gene encodes CDR1 KGHDR and CDR2 SFDVKD. V gave up 4 bases and J gave up 2 bases, with 15 bases separating them. The CDR3 has 16 amino acids. CDR3 DNA: TGTGCCACCAGTGACGGCCCACAGGAGCACACAGATACGCAGTATTTT. Its translation is CATSDGPQEHTDTQYF.

Points on this clonotype: Germline and junction disagree at one end, which may indicate a read error. J is TRBJ2-3 and V is TRBV7-6; 11 nucleotides agree with TRBD2. The CDR3 extends over 19 amino acids. Germline V gives CDR1 SGHVS, CDR2 FNYEAQ. Here the CDR3 DNA reads TGTGCCAGCGGCTTAGACCGTCCGGGGACTAGCGGAGAAACAGATACGCAGTATTTT. Protein: CASGLDRPGTSGETDTQYF.

In the case of this clonotype: No conserved phenylalanine or tryptophan ends this CDR3, so it is likely a read error. The chain carries TRBV5-3 and TRBJ2-5; D remains unclear. TRBV5-3 is an open reading frame whose function is uncertain. This CDR3 region has 13 residues. CDR3 bases: TGTGCCAGCAGCTTGGTGGTCAGAGAGACCCAGTACCTC. Protein: CASSLVVRETQYL.